These T cell receptor beta chains were read from a single sample in a study of T cell repertoires in cytomegalovirus infection. Each CDR3 protein gets one entry after TCRdb re-called the reads with MiXCR. This table has around 740,000 distinct CDR3 sequences, about 40% appearing once. Sequenced sample: PBMCs. The receptors were gathered from a human donor in good health (CMV status not recorded). Some clones in this sample may be carry-over from other donors' samples. Each CDR3 is given with its conserved first and last residue. Fields, in order: V gene, J gene, CDR3 protein.

TRBV7-9	TRBJ2-1	CASSFTVVGDEQFF
TRBV28	TRBJ2-5	CASSSAGLPQETQYF
TRBV28	TRBJ1-4	CASSLRDYLFF
TRBV6-1	TRBJ2-3	CTSTQRGGWGSTDTQYF
TRBV4-1	TRBJ2-1	CASSEDPSALSYNEQFF
TRBV6-1	TRBJ2-7	CASWGGRSEQYF
TRBV5-1	TRBJ2-1	CASSSGGIYGEQFF
TRBV5-5	TRBJ2-2	CASSLLGQGSGELFF
TRBV7-8	TRBJ1-1	CASRLRSGNTEAFF
TRBV6-5	TRBJ2-3	CASSYSPGRKDTQYF
TRBV5-1	TRBJ2-1	CASSFRPKGTLVDEQFF
TRBV7-2	TRBJ2-1	CASSLGVWDRYNEQFF
TRBV19	TRBJ2-1	CASSMGGMEQFF
TRBV6-1	TRBJ2-3	CASQTSGNLKPSTDTQYF
TRBV27	TRBJ1-1	CASSTQVTLMNTEAFF
TRBV28	TRBJ2-5	CASRVPRGLGETQYF
TRBV24-1	TRBJ1-5	CATSDLASNQPQHF
TRBV28	TRBJ1-2	CASSFPGTAGGYGYTF
TRBV4-2	TRBJ2-3	CASSQDPAGGTDTQYF
TRBV7-2	TRBJ2-7	CASSLVGTQSIYEQYF
TRBV20-1	TRBJ2-5	CSAGRTNQETQYF
TRBV19	TRBJ1-1	CATSDSLLNTEAFF
TRBV6-1	TRBJ2-7	CAIQFSATYEQYF
TRBV5-1	TRBJ2-7	CASSGTGDSYEQYF
TRBV7-2	TRBJ1-3	CASSAAGNTIYF
TRBV19	TRBJ2-6	CASSIVGAGHRSGANVLTF
TRBV15	TRBJ1-1	CATSNVRNTEAFF
TRBV6-5	TRBJ2-1	CASSYADGYNEQFF